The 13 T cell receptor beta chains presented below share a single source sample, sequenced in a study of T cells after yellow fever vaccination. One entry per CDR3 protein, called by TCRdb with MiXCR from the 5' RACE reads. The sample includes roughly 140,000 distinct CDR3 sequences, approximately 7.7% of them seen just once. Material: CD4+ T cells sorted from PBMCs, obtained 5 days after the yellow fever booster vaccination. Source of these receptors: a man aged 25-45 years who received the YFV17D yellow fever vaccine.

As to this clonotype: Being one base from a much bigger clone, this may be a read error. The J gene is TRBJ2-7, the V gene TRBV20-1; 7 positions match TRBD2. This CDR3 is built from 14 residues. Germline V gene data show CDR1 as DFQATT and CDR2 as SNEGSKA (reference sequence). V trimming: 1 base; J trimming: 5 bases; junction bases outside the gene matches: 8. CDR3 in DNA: TGCAGTGCTAGAGCTTCAAGGGAGGGAAACGAGCAGTACTTC. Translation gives CSARASREGNEQYF.

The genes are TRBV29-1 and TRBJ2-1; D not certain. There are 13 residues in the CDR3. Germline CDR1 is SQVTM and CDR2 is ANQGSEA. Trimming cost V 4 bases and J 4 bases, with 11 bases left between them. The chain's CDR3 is CSVAPPVYNEQFF. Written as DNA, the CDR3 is TGCAGCGTTGCTCCCCCGGTGTACAATGAGCAGTTCTTC.

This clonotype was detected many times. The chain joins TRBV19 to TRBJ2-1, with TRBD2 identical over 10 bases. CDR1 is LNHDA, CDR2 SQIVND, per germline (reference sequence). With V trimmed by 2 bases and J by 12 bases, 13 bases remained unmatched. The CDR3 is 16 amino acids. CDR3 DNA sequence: TGTGCCAGTAGTATATTATCGGCTAGCGGGAGTAGGGGGCAGTTCTTC. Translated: CASSILSASGSRGQFF.

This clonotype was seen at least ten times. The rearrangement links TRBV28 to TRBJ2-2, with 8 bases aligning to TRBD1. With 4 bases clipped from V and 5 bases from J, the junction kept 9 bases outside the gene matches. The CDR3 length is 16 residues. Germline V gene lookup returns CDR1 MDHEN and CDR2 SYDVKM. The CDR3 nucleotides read TGTGCCAGCAGTTCTTCACGGACAGGGTGGACCGGGGAGCTGTTTTTT. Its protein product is CASSSSRTGWTGELFF.

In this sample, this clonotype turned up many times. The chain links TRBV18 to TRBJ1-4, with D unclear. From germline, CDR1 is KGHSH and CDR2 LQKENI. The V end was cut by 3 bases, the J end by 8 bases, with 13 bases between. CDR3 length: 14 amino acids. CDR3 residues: CASSPPAQREKLFF. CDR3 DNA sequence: TGTGCCAGCTCACCCCCCGCCCAGAGGGAAAAACTGTTTTTT.

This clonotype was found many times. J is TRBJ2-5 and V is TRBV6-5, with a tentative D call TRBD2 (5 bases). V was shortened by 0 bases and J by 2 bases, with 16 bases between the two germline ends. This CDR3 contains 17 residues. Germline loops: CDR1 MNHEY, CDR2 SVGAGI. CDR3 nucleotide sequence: TGTGCCAGCAGTTACTCGGGAGTCGGGCGGCTACAAGAGACCCAGTACTTC. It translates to CASSYSGVGRLQETQYF.

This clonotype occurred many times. CDR3 DNA sequence: TGTGCCAGCAGCTTAGGTTGGGATGTCAACTACGAGCAGTACTTC. Its translation: CASSLGWDVNYEQYF. V usage is TRBV7-9 and J usage is TRBJ2-7; D is undetermined. Trimming pared 1 base from V and 3 bases from J, leaving 13 bases between. CDR1 and CDR2 from the germline V gene are SEHNR and FQNEAQ (reference sequence). The CDR3 runs to 15 residues.

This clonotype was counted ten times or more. The CDR3 DNA follows: TGTGCCAGCAGACTTATGATCAATGAGCAGTTCTTC. It yields the protein CASRLMINEQFF. V is TRBV12-3 or TRBV12-4 and J is TRBJ2-1; D gene ambiguous. This CDR3 has 12 amino acids. V was cut by 6 bases and J by 6 bases, with 9 bases left in between.

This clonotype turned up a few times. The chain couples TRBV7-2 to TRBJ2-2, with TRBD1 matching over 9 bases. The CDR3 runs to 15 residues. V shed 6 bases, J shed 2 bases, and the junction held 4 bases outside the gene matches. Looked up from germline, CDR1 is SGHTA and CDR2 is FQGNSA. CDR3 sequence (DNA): TGTGCCAGCAGACCGGGACAGGGAAACACCGGGGAGCTGTTTTTT. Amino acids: CASRPGQGNTGELFF.

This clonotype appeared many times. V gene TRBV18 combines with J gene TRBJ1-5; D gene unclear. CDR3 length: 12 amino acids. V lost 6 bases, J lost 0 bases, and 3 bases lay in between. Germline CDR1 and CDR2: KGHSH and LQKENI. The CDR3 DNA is TGTGCCAGCTCCGGTAGCAATCAGCCCCAGCATTTT. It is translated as CASSGSNQPQHF.

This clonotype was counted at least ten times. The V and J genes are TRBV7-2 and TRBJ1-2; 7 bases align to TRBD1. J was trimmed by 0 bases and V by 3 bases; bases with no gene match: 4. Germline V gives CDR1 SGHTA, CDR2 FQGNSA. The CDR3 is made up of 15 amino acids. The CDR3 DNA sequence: TGTGCCAGCAGCTTGGGACAGACAGCTAACTATGGCTACACCTTC. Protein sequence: CASSLGQTANYGYTF. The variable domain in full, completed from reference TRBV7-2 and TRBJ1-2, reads GAGVSQSPSNKVTEKGKDVELRCDPISGHTALYWYRQSLGQGLEFLIYFQGNSAPDKSGLPSDRFSAERTGGSVSTLTIQRTQQEDSAVYLCASSLGQTANYGYTFGSGTRLTVV.

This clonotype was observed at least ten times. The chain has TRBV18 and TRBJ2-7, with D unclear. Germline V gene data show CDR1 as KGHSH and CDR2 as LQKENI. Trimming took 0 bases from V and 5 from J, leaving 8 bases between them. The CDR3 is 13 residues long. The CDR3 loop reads CASSPPSGDEQYF. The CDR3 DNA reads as TGTGCCAGCTCACCACCCTCTGGGGACGAGCAGTACTTC.

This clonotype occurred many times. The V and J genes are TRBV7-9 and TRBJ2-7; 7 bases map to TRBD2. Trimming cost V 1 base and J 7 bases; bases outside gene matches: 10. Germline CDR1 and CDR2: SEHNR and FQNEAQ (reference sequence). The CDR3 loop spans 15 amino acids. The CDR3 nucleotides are TGTGCCAGCAGCTTAGTATCCGGGCGCGGGAGTGAGCAGTACTTC. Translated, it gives CASSLVSGRGSEQYF.